This T cell receptor beta chain comes out of a study of vaccination effects on CD4 cells after COVID-19. Overall study: Participants were vaccinated with two doses of either the BNT162b2 or mRNA-1273 vaccine. General study results and limits: In the late period after vaccination, infection- and vaccine-induced clones contracted markedly.

On this clone: Antigen: not known.

Unmatched junction bases numbered 7, after V lost 3 bases and J lost 7 bases. Per germline, CDR1 MNHNS and CDR2 SASEGT. The CDR3 is made up of 15 amino acids. Profiling relied on immunoSEQ multiplex PCR, and the TCRdb table lists in-frame clones only, not all of them. The table includes about 55,000 clones, roughly 70% detected once. ViraFEST assay sequencing came after antigen-specific CD4+ T cells were expanded with viral peptide pools. Upon completion of roughly ten days in culture, CD4+ T cells were isolated. None of these healthy vaccinees had been infected with SARS-CoV-2 before vaccination. Cultures of around 2.2 million PBMC per well contained about 11 IU/ml IL-2 plus 10 ug/ml peptides.

This specimen consisted of CD4+ T cells from PBMCs cultured with SARS-CoV-2 spike peptides, obtained before COVID-19 vaccination. V and J are TRBV6-1 and TRBJ2-1; 9 nucleotides agree with TRBD2. This TCR was sampled from a human donor who received a COVID-19 vaccine. The chain's CDR3 is CASSDRGLANNEQFF. CDR3 coding DNA: TGTGCCAGCAGTGACAGGGGACTAGCTAATAATGAGCAGTTCTTC.